The entry below describes one T cell receptor (beta chain). Sequence at one end of the junction differs from germline and may be a read error. This record belongs to a study of shared clonotypes between healthy human individuals. The length of the CDR3 is 12 residues. The V gene's germline CDR1 is LNHNV and CDR2 YYDKDF (reference sequence). Measured with immunoSEQ multiplex PCR; TCRdb has only the in-frame clones, and not every one. Of a few million clones listed, around 90% were seen once; the top ten hold around 0.14%. This sequence originates from a man between 18 and 29 years old in good health. Material for sequencing was naive CD4+ T cells sorted from blood. Described subset: CD45RA+ positively selected. The V and J genes are TRBV15 and TRBJ2-7; TRBD2 matches at 9 bases. The CDR3 bases are TGTGCCACCAGCAGAGCGGCGGGACTAGCACACTTC. Translating it yields CATSRAAGLAHF.